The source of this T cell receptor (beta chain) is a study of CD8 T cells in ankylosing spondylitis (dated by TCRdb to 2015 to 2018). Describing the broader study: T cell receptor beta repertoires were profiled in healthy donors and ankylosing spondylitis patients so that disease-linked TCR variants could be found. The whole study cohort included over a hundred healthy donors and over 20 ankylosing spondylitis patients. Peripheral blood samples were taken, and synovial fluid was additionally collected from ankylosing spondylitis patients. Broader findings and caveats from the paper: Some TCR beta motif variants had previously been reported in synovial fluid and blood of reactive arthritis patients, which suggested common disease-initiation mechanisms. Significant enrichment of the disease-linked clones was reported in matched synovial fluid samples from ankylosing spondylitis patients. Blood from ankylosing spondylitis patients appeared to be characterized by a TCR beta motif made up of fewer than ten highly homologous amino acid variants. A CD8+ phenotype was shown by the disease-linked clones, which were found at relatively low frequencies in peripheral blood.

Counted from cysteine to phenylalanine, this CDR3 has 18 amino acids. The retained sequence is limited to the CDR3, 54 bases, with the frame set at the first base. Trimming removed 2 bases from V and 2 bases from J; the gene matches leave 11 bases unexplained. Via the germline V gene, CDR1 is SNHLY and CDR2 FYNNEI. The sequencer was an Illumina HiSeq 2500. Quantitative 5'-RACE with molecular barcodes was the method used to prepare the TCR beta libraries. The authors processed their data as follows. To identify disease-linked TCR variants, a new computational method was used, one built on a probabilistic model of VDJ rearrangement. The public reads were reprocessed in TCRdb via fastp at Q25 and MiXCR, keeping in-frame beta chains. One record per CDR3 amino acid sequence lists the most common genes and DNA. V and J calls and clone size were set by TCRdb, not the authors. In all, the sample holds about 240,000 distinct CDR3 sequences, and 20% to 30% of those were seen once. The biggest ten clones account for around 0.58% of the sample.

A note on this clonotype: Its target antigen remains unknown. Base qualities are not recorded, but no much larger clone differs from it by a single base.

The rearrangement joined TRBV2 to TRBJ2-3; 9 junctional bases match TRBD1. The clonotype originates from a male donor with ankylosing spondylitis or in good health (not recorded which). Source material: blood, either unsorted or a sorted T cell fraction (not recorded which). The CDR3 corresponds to CASSEYPQQGAYTDTQYF. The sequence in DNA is TGTGCCAGCAGTGAATACCCCCAACAGGGGGCCTACACAGATACGCAGTATTTT.